This T cell receptor beta chain originates from a study of blood T cell repertoires in COVID-19. Authors' methods: It was from reference gene primer amplification that nucleated cell counts were estimated. Method: immunoSEQ multiplex PCR; TCRdb's copy keeps in-frame clones and lacks some. The DNA was the basis for D and trimming; V, J and clone size are from that table. The sample records around 130,000 clones, less than 90% being singletons. From germline, CDR1 is SEHNR and CDR2 FQNEAQ (reference sequence). V was pared by 5 bases and J by 4 bases, with 11 bases between. CDR3 length: 13 amino acids. Across 20 to 25 US areas, participants ranged in age from about 18 to 90 years.

The TCR comes from a woman between 25 and 40 years old who had recovered from COVID-19. Material: PBMCs or T cells enriched from blood (not recorded which). J is TRBJ1-2 and V is TRBV7-9, with D possibly TRBD1 on 5 matching bases. This CDR3 reads CASSARVSYGYTF. For the CDR3, the DNA is TGTGCCAGCAGCGCCAGGGTGTCCTATGGCTACACCTTC.